The TCR beta chain under discussion was sequenced for a study of preoperative IRX-2 immunotherapy in early breast cancer. Treatment here: preoperative locoregional IRX-2 cytokine immunotherapy. Samples came from a phase Ib trial of preoperative locoregional IRX-2 cytokine immunotherapy. The protocol was immunoSEQ multiplex PCR, while the TCRdb copy is restricted to in-frame clones and leaves out a portion. The table has roughly 43,000 clones, roughly 94% seen once; the top ten hold around 1.6%. In germline, CDR1 is WSHSY, CDR2 SAAADI. The CDR3 loop spans 13 amino acids. V was pared by 7 bases and J by 4 bases, with 11 bases between.

The chain combines TRBV10-2 with TRBJ1-5; D may be TRBD1 (6 bases). This receptor was taken from a human donor with breast cancer. Sample: tumor tissue, taken after IRX-2 immunotherapy. CDR3 DNA sequence: TGCGCCAGCAAAGGACAGTCAAATCAGCCCCAGCATTTT. This translates into CASKGQSNQPQHF.